These 24 T cell receptor beta chains came from one sample sequenced in a study of blood T cell repertoires in COVID-19 (dated by TCRdb to 2020 to 2022). Libraries were made using the immunoSEQ multiplex PCR assay. TCRdb retrieved this table from immuneACCESS and kept in-frame rearrangements only. Not all clones are present; in checked studies, unresolved V genes account for under half, and no reason is known for the remainder. This sample has about 140,000 clones in its table, and around 84% of those were observed once. Around 8.4% of the sample goes to the ten largest clones. The sequencing sample was made of peripheral blood. The receptors here all came from a woman aged 60-75 years with acute or convalescent COVID-19.

The table lists this clone with a few counts. The chain recombines TRBV18 with TRBJ1-1; TRBD1 aligns across 7 bases. The germline gives CDR1 KGHSH, CDR2 LQKENI. This CDR3 spans 14 amino acids. Trimming removed 2 bases from V and 4 bases from J; junction bases left unmatched: 4. The CDR3 loop reads CASSPFEGATEAFF. CDR3 DNA sequence: TGTGCCAGCTCACCATTTGAGGGGGCCACTGAAGCTTTCTTT.

The chain joins TRBV5-4 to TRBJ2-1; 11 bases are shared with TRBD2. Germline V gene sequence: CDR1 SGHNT, CDR2 YYREEE (reference sequence). CDR3 length: 13 amino acids. V shed 5 bases and J 10 bases; nucleotides not matched to a gene: 5. The CDR3 sequence: CASRLAGGIEQFF. The CDR3 DNA is TGTGCCAGCAGATTAGCGGGGGGGATCGAGCAGTTCTTC.

The gene calls are TRBV6-2 or TRBV6-3 and TRBJ1-4; 7 bases are shared with TRBD1. With 5 bases clipped from V and 6 bases from J, the junction kept 9 bases outside the gene matches. CDR3 length: 15 residues. Germline V gives CDR1 MNHEY, CDR2 SVGEGT. CDR3 nucleotide sequence: TGTGCCAGCAGTCCAGAGGGGGCGCGGGATGAAAAACTGTTTTTT. As protein: CASSPEGARDEKLFF.

The chain has TRBV11-2 and TRBJ2-1; TRBD2 might be the D (5 bases). The CDR3 sequence is 14 residues long. CDR1 and CDR2 (germline): SGHAT, FQNNGV. Trimming shortened V by 1 base and J by 6 bases, and 10 bases separated the two germline ends. CDR3 in DNA: TGTGCCAGCAGCTTAGGGGCGGGCCGCAATGAGCAGTTCTTC. This translates into CASSLGAGRNEQFF.

The rearrangement joins TRBV19 to TRBJ1-1; TRBD1 matches at 8 bases. Germline values: CDR1 LNHDA, CDR2 SQIVND (reference sequence). V dropped 6 bases and J dropped 0; count of bases not matched to a gene: 15. CDR3 size: 18 residues. CDR3 nucleotide sequence: TGTGCCAGTAGAAATTTGTTGGGGACAGGATTCCTGAACACTGAAGCTTTCTTT. This translates into CASRNLLGTGFLNTEAFF.

The V and J genes are TRBV3-1 (or the pseudogene TRBV3-2) and TRBJ1-1, with 8 bases identical to TRBD1. Germline CDR1 and CDR2: LGHDT and YNNKEL (reference sequence). This CDR3 has 13 residues. J was trimmed by 0 bases and V by 9 bases; bases with no gene match: 3. CDR3: CASRTGMNTEAFF. CDR3 in DNA: TGTGCCAGTAGGACAGGGATGAACACTGAAGCTTTCTTT.

V gene TRBV19 combines with J gene TRBJ1-3; D remains unclear. The germline V and J ends were trimmed by 1 base and 4 bases, with 8 bases remaining between them. The CDR3 covers 14 residues. From germline, CDR1 is LNHDA and CDR2 SQIVND (reference sequence). DNA of the CDR3: TGTGCCAGTAGTATAGGTTCGACAGGAAACACCATATATTTT. Its protein is CASSIGSTGNTIYF.

V and J are TRBV10-2 and TRBJ1-5; 7 bases fit TRBD1. CDR1 WSHSY and CDR2 SAAADI come from the germline V gene. The ends lost 6 bases at V and 6 bases at J; junction bases unmatched: 5. The CDR3 is 13 amino acids. The CDR3 reads CASRDGTAQPQHF. The CDR3 DNA sequence: TGCGCCAGCAGAGACGGGACAGCTCAGCCCCAGCATTTT.

The J gene is TRBJ1-6, the V gene TRBV6-5, with D hard to call. From germline, CDR1 is MNHEY and CDR2 SVGAGI. V was clipped by 0 bases and J by 8 bases, with 11 bases between them. This CDR3 has 15 amino acids. The CDR3 sequence: CASSYSRFVDSPLHF. The CDR3 region has the DNA TGTGCCAGCAGTTACTCGAGGTTTGTGGATTCACCCCTCCACTTT.

V and J are TRBV23-1 and TRBJ2-3, with 7 bases aligning to TRBD2. Being an ORF, TRBV23-1 has a function that is uncertain. The V segment lost 0 bases and the J segment 0 bases; nucleotides outside the gene matches: 12. CDR3 size: 19 residues. The CDR3 loop is CASSQSGHLSGASTDTQYF. CDR3 coding DNA: TGCGCCAGCAGTCAATCAGGGCATTTAAGCGGGGCGAGCACAGATACGCAGTATTTT.

This clone came up a few times. The V gene is TRBV11-2, the J gene TRBJ1-6; D is uncertain. The CDR3 is 13 amino acids. Between the trimmed V and J ends, which lost 4 bases and 10 bases, there was a span of 11 bases. Per the germline V gene, CDR1 is SGHAT and CDR2 is FQNNGV. CDR3 region: CASSSIDVSPLHF. CDR3 DNA: TGTGCCAGCAGCTCCATAGATGTCTCACCCCTCCACTTT. Based on the CDR3 plus reference TRBV11-2 and TRBJ1-6, the full variable domain is EAGVAQSPRYKIIEKRQSVAFWCNPISGHATLYWYQQILGQGPKLLIQFQNNGVVDDSQLPKDRFSAERLKGVDSTLKIQPAKLEDSAVYLCASSSIDVSPLHFGNGTRLTVT.

The chain has TRBV27 and TRBJ2-3; 7 nucleotides align to TRBD1. Germline CDR1 is MNHEY and CDR2 is SMNVEV (reference sequence). V trimming: 4 bases; J trimming: 1 base; junction bases outside the gene matches: 11. This CDR3 contains 17 residues. The CDR3 sequence: CASSSPRGQARTDTQYF. In DNA, the CDR3 is TGTGCCAGCAGTTCACCCCGAGGACAGGCTCGCACAGATACGCAGTATTTT.

The chain links TRBV2 to TRBJ2-7; 9 bases agree with TRBD1. The CDR3 covers 13 residues. CDR1 is SNHLY and CDR2 is FYNNEI in the germline V gene. Trimming removed 6 bases from V and 2 bases from J; junction bases left unmatched: 2. The CDR3 DNA reads TGTGCCAGCAGAGGGGACAGGGCCTACGAGCAGTACTTC. This sequence encodes CASRGDRAYEQYF.

The chain combines TRBV6-5 with TRBJ2-5, with D possibly TRBD2 on 5 matching bases. CDR3 size: 12 residues. CDR1 MNHEY and CDR2 SVGAGI come from the germline V gene. Trimming pared 6 bases from V and 5 bases from J, leaving 10 bases between. The CDR3: CASSQDFETQYF. For the CDR3, the DNA is TGTGCCAGCAGCCAGGACTTTGAGACCCAGTACTTC.

This chain links TRBV28 with TRBJ1-6; no firm D call. The CDR3 runs 14 residues. Trimming removed 3 bases from V and 0 bases from J, with 3 bases in between. Per germline, CDR1 MDHEN and CDR2 SYDVKM. The CDR3 region has the DNA TGTGCCAGCAGTTTCAGCTCCTATAATTCACCCCTCCACTTT. This sequence encodes CASSFSSYNSPLHF.

This rearrangement joins TRBV9 to TRBJ1-1, with a tentative D call TRBD1 (5 bases). The CDR3 has 15 residues. Germline CDR1 SGDLS, CDR2 YYNGEE. Trimming stripped 4 bases from V and 1 base from J, with 14 bases between. The CDR3 nucleotides read TGTGCCAGCAGCCCTTGGGGACTAGAGAACACTGAAGCTTTCTTT. Translation gives CASSPWGLENTEAFF.

This clone was seen once. This sequence joins TRBV9 and TRBJ2-3; 12 positions agree with TRBD2. In germline, CDR1 is SGDLS, CDR2 YYNGEE. Trimming removed 0 bases from V and 6 bases from J; junction bases left unmatched: 11. This CDR3 is 18 amino acids long. This CDR3 is CASSVATWTSGVRDTQYF. DNA for the CDR3: TGTGCCAGCAGCGTAGCTACATGGACTAGCGGGGTGCGGGATACGCAGTATTTT.

V and J are TRBV12-3 or TRBV12-4 and TRBJ1-2, with 8 bases fitting TRBD1. This CDR3 has 11 residues. Losses at the gene ends were 11 bases for V and 6 bases for J; bases not matched to a gene: 5. As DNA, the CDR3 is TGTGCCGTGGACAGGGACGATGGCTACACCTTC. It is translated as CAVDRDDGYTF.

This chain links TRBV30 with TRBJ2-5, with D possibly matching TRBD1 (6 bases). Trimming left V 0 bases short and J 5 bases short, with 16 bases between. Germline V gene data show CDR1 as GTSNPN and CDR2 as SVGIG (reference sequence). There are 15 residues in the CDR3. The DNA of the CDR3 is TGTGCCTGGAGTGTAGGGGACACCCGAGCGGAGACCCAGTACTTC. Its protein is CAWSVGDTRAETQYF.

The chain has TRBV15 and TRBJ1-5; D is ambiguous. Germline CDR1 reads LNHNV; CDR2 reads YYDKDF (reference sequence). The CDR3 has 15 amino acids. Trimming stripped 1 base from V and 4 bases from J, with 11 bases between. This chain's CDR3 is CATSRVYTSNQPQHF. CDR3 bases: TGTGCCACCAGCAGAGTTTACACCTCAAATCAGCCCCAGCATTTT.

The chain combines TRBV27 with TRBJ2-7; 11 bases match TRBD1. CDR1 MNHEY and CDR2 SMNVEV come from the germline V gene (reference sequence). The V segment lost 1 base and the J segment 0 bases; nucleotides outside the gene matches: 11. CDR3 length: 19 residues. The CDR3 loop is CASSLYGQGATHYSYEQYF. The CDR3 region has the DNA TGTGCCAGCAGTTTATACGGACAGGGGGCCACCCATTACTCCTACGAGCAGTACTTC.

The chain uses TRBV2 and TRBJ1-6; 9 bases are a match to TRBD1. Losses at the gene ends were 6 bases for V and 10 bases for J; bases not matched to a gene: 4. The CDR3 has 13 residues. Looked up from germline, CDR1 is SNHLY and CDR2 is FYNNEI. Here the CDR3 DNA reads TGTGCCAGCAGGACAGGGGGATGGTCACCCCTCCACTTT. Translating it yields CASRTGGWSPLHF. The complete variable domain, with remaining parts taken from reference TRBV2 and TRBJ1-6, reads EPEVTQTPSHQVTQMGQEVILRCVPISNHLYFYWYRQILGQKVEFLVSFYNNEISEKSEIFDDQFSVERPDGSNFTLKIRSTKLEDSAMYFCASRTGGWSPLHFGNGTRLTVT.

The chain uses TRBV7-3 and TRBJ2-1; D might be TRBD2 (6 bases). This CDR3 has 16 residues. Per the germline V gene, CDR1 is SGHTA and CDR2 is FQGTGA. Trimming took 5 bases from V and 3 from J, leaving 17 bases between them. The CDR3 DNA reads as TGTGCCAGCAGCCGGACGCGCGGGACTGACTACAATGAGCAGTTCTTC. Its protein is CASSRTRGTDYNEQFF. Full variable domain (outside the CDR3, taken from reference TRBV7-3 and TRBJ2-1): GAGVSQTPSNKVTEKGKYVELRCDPISGHTALYWYRQSLGQGPEFLIYFQGTGAADDSGLPNDRFFAVRPEGSVSTLKIQRTERGDSAVYLCASSRTRGTDYNEQFFGPGTRLTVL.

A single count supports this clone. The genes are TRBV11-3 and TRBJ1-5; a possible D gene is TRBD1 (6 bases). CDR3 length: 13 residues. The V end lost 1 base, the J end lost 5 bases, and 6 bases lay between the germline ends. Germline V lookup: CDR1 SGHNT, CDR2 YENEEA. The DNA for the CDR3 is TGTGCCAGCAGCTTAGGGACAGATCAGCCCCAGCATTTT. It is translated as CASSLGTDQPQHF. Together with reference TRBV11-3 and TRBJ1-5, the CDR3 gives the full variable domain: EAGVVQSPRYKIIEKKQPVAFWCNPISGHNTLYWYLQNLGQGPELLIRYENEEAVDDSQLPKDRFSAERLKGVDSTLKIQPAELGDSAVYLCASSLGTDQPQHFGDGTRLSIL.